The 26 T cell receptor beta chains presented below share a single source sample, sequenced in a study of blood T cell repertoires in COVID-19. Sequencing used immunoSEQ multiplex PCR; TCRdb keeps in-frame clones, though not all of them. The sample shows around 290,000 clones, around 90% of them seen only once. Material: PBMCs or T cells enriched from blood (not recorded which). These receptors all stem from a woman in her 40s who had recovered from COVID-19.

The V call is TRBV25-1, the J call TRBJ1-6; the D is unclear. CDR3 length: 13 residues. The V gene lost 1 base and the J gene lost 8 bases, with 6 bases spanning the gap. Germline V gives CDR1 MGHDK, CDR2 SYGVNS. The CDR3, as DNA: TGTGCCAGCAGTGAATTCCCAGATTCACCCCTCCACTTT. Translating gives CASSEFPDSPLHF.

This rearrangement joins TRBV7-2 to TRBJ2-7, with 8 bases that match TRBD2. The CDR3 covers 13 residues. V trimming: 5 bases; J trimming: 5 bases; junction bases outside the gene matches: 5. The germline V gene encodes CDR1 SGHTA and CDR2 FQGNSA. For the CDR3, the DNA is TGTGCCAGCAGCCCAAGCGGGAGTGACGAGCAGTACTTC. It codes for CASSPSGSDEQYF.

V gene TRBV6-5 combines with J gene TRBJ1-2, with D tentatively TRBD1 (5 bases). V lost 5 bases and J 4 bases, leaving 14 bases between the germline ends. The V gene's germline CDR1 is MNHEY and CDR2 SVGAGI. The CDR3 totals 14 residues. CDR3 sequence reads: CASSPRGTTYGYTF. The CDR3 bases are TGTGCCAGCAGTCCACGGGGGACGACCTATGGCTACACCTTC.

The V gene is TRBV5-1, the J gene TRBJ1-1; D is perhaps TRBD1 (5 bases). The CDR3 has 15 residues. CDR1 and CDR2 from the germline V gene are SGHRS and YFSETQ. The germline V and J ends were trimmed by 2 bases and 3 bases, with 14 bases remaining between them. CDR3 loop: CASSLMGGMDTEAFF. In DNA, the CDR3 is TGCGCCAGCAGCTTAATGGGGGGGATGGACACTGAAGCTTTCTTT.

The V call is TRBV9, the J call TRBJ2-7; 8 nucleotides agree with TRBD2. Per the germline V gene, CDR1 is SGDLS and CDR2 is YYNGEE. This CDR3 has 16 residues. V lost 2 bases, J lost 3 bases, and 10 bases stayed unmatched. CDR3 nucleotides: TGTGCCAGCAGCGTTCGTAGCGGGGCTACGCTCTACGAGCAGTACTTC. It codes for CASSVRSGATLYEQYF.

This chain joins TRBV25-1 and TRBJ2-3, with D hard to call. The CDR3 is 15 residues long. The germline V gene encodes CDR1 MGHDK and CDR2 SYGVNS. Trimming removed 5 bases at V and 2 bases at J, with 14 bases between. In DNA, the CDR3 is TGTGCCAGCAGTTATAGTGATGCTATCACAGATACGCAGTATTTT. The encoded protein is CASSYSDAITDTQYF.

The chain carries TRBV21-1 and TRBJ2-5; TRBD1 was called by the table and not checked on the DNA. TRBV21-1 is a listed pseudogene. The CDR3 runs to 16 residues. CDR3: CASSSQTGGYQETQYF. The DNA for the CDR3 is TGTGCCAGCAGCAGCCAAACAGGGGGGTACCAAGAGACCCAGTACTTC.

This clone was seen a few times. DNA for the CDR3: TGTGCCAGCAGCCCGGACAGGGTGGGAGGCTACACCTTC. Amino acids: CASSPDRVGGYTF. The chain combines TRBV7-9 with TRBJ1-2; the match to TRBD1 covers 8 bases. V shed 5 bases and J 8 bases; nucleotides not matched to a gene: 7. CDR3 length: 13 residues. Germline-derived CDR1 and CDR2 are SEHNR and FQNEAQ (reference sequence).

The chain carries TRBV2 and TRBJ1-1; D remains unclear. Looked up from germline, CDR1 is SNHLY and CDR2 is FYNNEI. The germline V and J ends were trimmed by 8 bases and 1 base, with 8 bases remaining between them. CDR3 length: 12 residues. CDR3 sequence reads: CASQDSNTEAFF. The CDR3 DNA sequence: TGTGCCAGCCAGGATTCGAACACTGAAGCTTTCTTT.

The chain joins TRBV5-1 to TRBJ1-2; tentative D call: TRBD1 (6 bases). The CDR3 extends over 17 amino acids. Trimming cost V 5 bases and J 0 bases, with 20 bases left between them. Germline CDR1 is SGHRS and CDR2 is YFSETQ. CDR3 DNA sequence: TGCGCCAGCAGATTGCAGGGGAATATCATAGCTAACTATGGCTACACCTTC. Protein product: CASRLQGNIIANYGYTF.

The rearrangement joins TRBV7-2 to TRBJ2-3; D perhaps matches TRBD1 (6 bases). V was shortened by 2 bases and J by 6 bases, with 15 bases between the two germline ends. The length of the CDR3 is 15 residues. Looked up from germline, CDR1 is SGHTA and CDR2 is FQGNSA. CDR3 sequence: CASSLNSARGDTQYF. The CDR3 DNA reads TGTGCCAGCAGCTTAAACTCGGCGAGGGGGGATACGCAGTATTTT. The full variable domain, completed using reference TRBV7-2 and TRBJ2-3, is GAGVSQSPSNKVTEKGKDVELRCDPISGHTALYWYRQSLGQGLEFLIYFQGNSAPDKSGLPSDRFSAERTGGSVSTLTIQRTQQEDSAVYLCASSLNSARGDTQYFGPGTRLTVL.

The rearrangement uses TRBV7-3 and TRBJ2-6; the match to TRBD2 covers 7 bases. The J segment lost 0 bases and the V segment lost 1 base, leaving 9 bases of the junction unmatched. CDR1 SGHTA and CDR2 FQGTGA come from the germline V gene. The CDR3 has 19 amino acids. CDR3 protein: CASSLKGGVTASGANVLTF. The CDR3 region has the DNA TGTGCCAGCAGCTTAAAGGGAGGGGTTACCGCCTCTGGGGCCAACGTCCTGACTTTC. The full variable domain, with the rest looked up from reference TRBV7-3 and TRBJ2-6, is GAGVSQTPSNKVTEKGKYVELRCDPISGHTALYWYRQSLGQGPEFLIYFQGTGAADDSGLPNDRFFAVRPEGSVSTLKIQRTERGDSAVYLCASSLKGGVTASGANVLTFGAGSRLTVL.

As DNA, the CDR3 is TGTGCCAGCAGCTTGTTCGGGGGTGGGAACACTGAAGCTTTCTTT. It is translated as CASSLFGGGNTEAFF. J is TRBJ1-1 and V is TRBV7-2, with D maybe TRBD1 (5 bases). This CDR3 spans 15 amino acids. The V end lost 3 bases, the J end lost 1 base, and 12 bases lay between the germline ends. Looked up from germline, CDR1 is SGHTA and CDR2 is FQGNSA.

The CDR3 DNA is TGCGCCAGCAGCGAGGCCGGGAGCCAACAAGAGACCCAGTACTTC. This sequence encodes CASSEAGSQQETQYF. V usage is TRBV5-1 and J usage is TRBJ2-5; a weak D match, TRBD2 (6 bases). CDR1 SGHRS and CDR2 YFSETQ come from the germline V gene. The ends were cut back, 4 bases at V and 2 bases at J, with 15 bases in the middle. The CDR3 spans 15 residues.

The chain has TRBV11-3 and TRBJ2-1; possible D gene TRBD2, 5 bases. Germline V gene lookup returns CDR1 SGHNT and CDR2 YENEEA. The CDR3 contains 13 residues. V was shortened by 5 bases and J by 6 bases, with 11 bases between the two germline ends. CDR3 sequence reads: CASSPPGSNEQFF. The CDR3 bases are TGTGCCAGCAGCCCCCCGGGGTCCAATGAGCAGTTCTTC.

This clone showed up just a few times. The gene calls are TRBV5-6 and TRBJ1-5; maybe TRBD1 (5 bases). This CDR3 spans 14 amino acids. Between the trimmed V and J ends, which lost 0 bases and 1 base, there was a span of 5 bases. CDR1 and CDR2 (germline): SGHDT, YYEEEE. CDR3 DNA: TGTGCCAGCAGCTTGGGACAGAGCAATCAGCCCCAGCATTTT. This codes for CASSLGQSNQPQHF.

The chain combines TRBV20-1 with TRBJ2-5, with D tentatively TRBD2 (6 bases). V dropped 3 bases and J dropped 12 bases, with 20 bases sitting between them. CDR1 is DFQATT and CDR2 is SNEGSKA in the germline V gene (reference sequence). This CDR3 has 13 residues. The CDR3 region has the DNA TGCAGTGCTAGTCCAAGTCCTACCGGGACTGAGTACTTC. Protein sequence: CSASPSPTGTEYF.

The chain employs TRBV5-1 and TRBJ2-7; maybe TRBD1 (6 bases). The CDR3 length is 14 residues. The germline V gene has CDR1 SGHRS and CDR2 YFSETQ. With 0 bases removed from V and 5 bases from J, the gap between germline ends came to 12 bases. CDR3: CASSLGQEGNEQYF. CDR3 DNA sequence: TGCGCCAGCAGCTTGGGACAGGAAGGCAACGAGCAGTACTTC. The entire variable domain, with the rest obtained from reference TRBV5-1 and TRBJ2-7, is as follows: KAGVTQTPRYLIKTRGQQVTLSCSPISGHRSVSWYQQTPGQGLQFLFEYFSETQRNKGNFPGRFSGRQFSNSRSEMNVSTLELGDSALYLCASSLGQEGNEQYFGPGTRLTVT.

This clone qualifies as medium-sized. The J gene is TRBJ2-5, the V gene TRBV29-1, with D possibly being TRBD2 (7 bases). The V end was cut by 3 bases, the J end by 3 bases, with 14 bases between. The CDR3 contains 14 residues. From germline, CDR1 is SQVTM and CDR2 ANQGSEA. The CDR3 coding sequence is TGCAGCGTTGAGAGGGGGGGTCCGAAAGAGACCCAGTACTTC. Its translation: CSVERGGPKETQYF.

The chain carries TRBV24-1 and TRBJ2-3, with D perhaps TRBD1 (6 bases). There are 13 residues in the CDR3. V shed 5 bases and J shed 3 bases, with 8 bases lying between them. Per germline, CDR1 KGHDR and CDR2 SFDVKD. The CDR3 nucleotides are TGTGCCACCAGTGGAGGACAGACAGATACGCAGTATTTT. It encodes CATSGGQTDTQYF.

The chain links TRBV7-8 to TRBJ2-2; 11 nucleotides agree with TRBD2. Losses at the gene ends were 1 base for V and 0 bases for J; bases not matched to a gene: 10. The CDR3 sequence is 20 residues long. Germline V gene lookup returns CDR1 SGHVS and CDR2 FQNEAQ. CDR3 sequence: CASSLVGTSGKTTNTGELFF. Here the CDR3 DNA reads TGTGCCAGCAGCTTAGTAGGGACTAGCGGTAAAACAACGAACACCGGGGAGCTGTTTTTT.

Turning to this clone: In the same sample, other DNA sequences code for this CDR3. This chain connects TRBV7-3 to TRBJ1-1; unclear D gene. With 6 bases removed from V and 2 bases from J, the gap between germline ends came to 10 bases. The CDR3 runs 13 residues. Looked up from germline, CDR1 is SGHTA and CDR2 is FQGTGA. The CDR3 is CASRGSPNTEAFF. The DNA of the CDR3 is TGTGCCAGCAGGGGGAGTCCAAACACTGAAGCTTTCTTT.

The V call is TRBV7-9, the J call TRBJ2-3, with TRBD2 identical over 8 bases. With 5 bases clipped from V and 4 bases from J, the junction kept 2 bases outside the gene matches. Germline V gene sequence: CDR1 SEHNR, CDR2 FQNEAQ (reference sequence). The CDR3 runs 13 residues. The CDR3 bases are TGTGCCAGCAGCCTGCGGGGGGCAGATACGCAGTATTTT. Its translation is CASSLRGADTQYF.

DNA for the CDR3: TGTGCCAGCAGCCCAGGGGTGGGTCCATCCTACGAGCAGTACTTC. The encoded protein is CASSPGVGPSYEQYF. The chain couples TRBV5-4 to TRBJ2-7; perhaps TRBD1 as D (6 bases). Germline V CDR1 and CDR2: SGHNT, YYREEE (reference sequence). The CDR3 extends over 15 amino acids. Trimming shortened V by 4 bases and J by 1 base, and 15 bases separated the two germline ends.

CDR3: CASKVRVNTEAFF. Written as DNA, the CDR3 is TGTGCCAGTAAAGTCCGGGTGAACACTGAAGCTTTCTTT. This chain joins TRBV19 and TRBJ1-1, with D hard to call. CDR1 is LNHDA and CDR2 is SQIVND in the germline V gene (reference sequence). This CDR3 contains 13 residues. V was clipped by 7 bases and J by 0 bases, with 9 bases between them.

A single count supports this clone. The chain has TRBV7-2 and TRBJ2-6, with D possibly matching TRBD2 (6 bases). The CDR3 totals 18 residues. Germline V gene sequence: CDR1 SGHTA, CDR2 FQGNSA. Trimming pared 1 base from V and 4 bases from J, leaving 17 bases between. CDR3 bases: TGTGCCAGCAGCTTAGTTAGTATAGGCGGGAAGGGGGCCAACGTCCTGACTTTC. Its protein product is CASSLVSIGGKGANVLTF. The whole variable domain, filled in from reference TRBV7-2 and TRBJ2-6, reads GAGVSQSPSNKVTEKGKDVELRCDPISGHTALYWYRQSLGQGLEFLIYFQGNSAPDKSGLPSDRFSAERTGGSVSTLTIQRTQQEDSAVYLCASSLVSIGGKGANVLTFGAGSRLTVL.